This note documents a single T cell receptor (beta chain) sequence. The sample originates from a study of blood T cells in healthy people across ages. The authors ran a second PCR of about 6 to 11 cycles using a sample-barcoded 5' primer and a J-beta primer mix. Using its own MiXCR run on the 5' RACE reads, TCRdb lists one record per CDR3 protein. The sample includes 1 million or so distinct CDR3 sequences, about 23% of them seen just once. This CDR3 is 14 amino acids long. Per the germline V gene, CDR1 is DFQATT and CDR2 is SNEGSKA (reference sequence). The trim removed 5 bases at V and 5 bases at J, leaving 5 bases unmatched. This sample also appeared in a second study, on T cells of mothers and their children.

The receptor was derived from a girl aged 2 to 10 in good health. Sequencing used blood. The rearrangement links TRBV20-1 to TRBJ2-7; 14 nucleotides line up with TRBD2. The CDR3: CSALTSGRGHEQYF. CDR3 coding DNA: TGCAGTGCTCTGACTAGCGGGAGGGGCCACGAGCAGTACTTC.